This TCR beta chain was sequenced in a study of blood T cell repertoires in COVID-19. Study-level information: COVID-19 samples from acute and convalescent phases originated in the United States, Italy and Spain. PBMCs, B-cell-depleted T cells, or T cells provided the cDNA or gDNA that made up the material.

In the original workflow: Cell counts per sample came from amplifying reference gene primers. The method was immunoSEQ multiplex PCR; TCRdb's version includes in-frame clones alone and lacks a portion of them. That table gives V, J and clone size, and the DNA gave D and trimming. The repertoire holds approximately 250,000 clones, with around nine tenths as singletons. Germline-derived CDR1 and CDR2 are SQVTM and ANQGSEA. The CDR3 extends over 16 amino acids. J was trimmed by 5 bases and V by 6 bases; bases with no gene match: 18. This chain connects TRBV29-1 to TRBJ2-7, with 8 bases matching TRBD2. The source material was peripheral blood. The source of this sequence is a man between 40 and 49 years old with active or convalescent COVID-19. CDR3 region: CSVTGLGGRILDEQYF. CDR3 DNA sequence: TGCAGCGTCACCGGATTAGGCGGGAGGATTTTGGACGAGCAGTACTTC.